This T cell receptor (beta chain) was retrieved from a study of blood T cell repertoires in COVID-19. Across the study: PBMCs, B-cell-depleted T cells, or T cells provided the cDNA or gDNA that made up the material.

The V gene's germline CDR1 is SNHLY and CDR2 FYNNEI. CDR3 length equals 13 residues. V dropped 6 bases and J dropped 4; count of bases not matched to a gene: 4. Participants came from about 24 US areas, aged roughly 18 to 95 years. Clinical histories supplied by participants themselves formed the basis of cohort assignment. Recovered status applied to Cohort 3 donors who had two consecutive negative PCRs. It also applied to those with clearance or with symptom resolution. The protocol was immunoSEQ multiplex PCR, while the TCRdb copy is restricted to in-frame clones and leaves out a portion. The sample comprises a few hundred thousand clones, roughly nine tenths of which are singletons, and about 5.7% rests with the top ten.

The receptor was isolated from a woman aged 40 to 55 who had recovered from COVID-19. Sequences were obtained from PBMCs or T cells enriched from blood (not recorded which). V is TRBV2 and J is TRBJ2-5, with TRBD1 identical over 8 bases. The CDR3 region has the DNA TGTGCCAGCAGGGCTGACAGGGGAGAGACCCAGTACTTC. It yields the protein CASRADRGETQYF. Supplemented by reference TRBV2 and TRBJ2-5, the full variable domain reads EPEVTQTPSHQVTQMGQEVILRCVPISNHLYFYWYRQILGQKVEFLVSFYNNEISEKSEIFDDQFSVERPDGSNFTLKIRSTKLEDSAMYFCASRADRGETQYFGPGTRLLVL.